The 7 T cell receptor beta chains below all came from one sample that was sequenced in a study of early T cells in non-severe SARS-CoV-2 infection. TCRdb reprocessed the 5' RACE reads with MiXCR, giving one entry per CDR3 protein. The sample yields about 64,000 distinct CDR3 sequences, around 20% seen once. Sequenced material: whole blood, taken at baseline. These receptors all come from an adult who was a healthcare worker with PCR-confirmed SARS-CoV-2 infection or an uninfected control (not recorded which).

In DNA form, the CDR3 reads TGTGCCAGCAGTGAATATGAAGTGTCTGTAAGCGAGACCCAGTACTTC. Protein product: CASSEYEVSVSETQYF. The chain couples TRBV25-1 to TRBJ2-5; D is unresolved. CDR1 MGHDK and CDR2 SYGVNS come from the germline V gene. Trimming left V 0 bases short and J 5 bases short, with 16 bases between. This CDR3 is built from 16 residues.

This chain connects TRBV27 to TRBJ1-2, with 10 bases lining up with TRBD1. CDR3 size: 15 residues. With V trimmed by 6 bases and J by 4 bases, 8 bases remained unmatched. The germline CDR1 and CDR2 sequences are MNHEY and SMNVEV (reference sequence). The CDR3 loop reads CASSSPGQGIYGYTF. The CDR3 DNA is TGTGCCAGCAGCTCTCCGGGACAGGGGATCTATGGCTACACCTTC.

A few counts support this clonotype. In DNA, the CDR3 is TGCAGTGCTAGCTGGCCTAGCGGGGGTCAAGAGACCCAGTACTTC. This sequence encodes CSASWPSGGQETQYF. This chain links TRBV20-1 with TRBJ2-5; 10 nucleotides agree with TRBD2. V gave up 3 bases and J gave up 2 bases; unmatched junction bases: 6. This CDR3 comprises 15 residues. Germline V gives CDR1 DFQATT, CDR2 SNEGSKA (reference sequence).

The V gene is TRBV10-3, the J gene TRBJ1-1; D may be TRBD1 (5 bases). Per germline, CDR1 ENHRY and CDR2 SYGVKD. Trimming pared 6 bases from V and 8 bases from J, leaving 10 bases between. The CDR3 covers 11 residues. This CDR3 is CAIRTRDEAFF. CDR3 nucleotide sequence: TGTGCCATCAGGACCAGGGACGAAGCTTTCTTT.

This clonotype was detected a few times. The rearrangement links TRBV2 to TRBJ2-6, with D unresolved. V gave up 7 bases and J gave up 0 bases, with 7 bases separating them. The germline gives CDR1 SNHLY, CDR2 FYNNEI. This CDR3 comprises 14 residues. CDR3 DNA sequence: TGTGCCAGCATTCCAGACTCTGGGGCCAACGTCCTGACTTTC. It is translated as CASIPDSGANVLTF.

This clonotype was detected once. V usage is TRBV19 and J usage is TRBJ2-5; the match to TRBD1 covers 10 bases. The CDR3 length is 12 residues. CDR1 is LNHDA and CDR2 is SQIVND in the germline V gene (reference sequence). Germline trimming cut 9 bases from V and 5 bases from J; bases unmatched to any gene: 3. The CDR3 sequence is CASGTGVETQYF. The CDR3 region has the DNA TGTGCCAGCGGGACAGGGGTCGAGACCCAGTACTTC.

This rearrangement joins TRBV12-3 or TRBV12-4 to TRBJ1-3; D unresolved. This CDR3 comprises 17 residues. V was trimmed by 2 bases and J by 1 base, leaving 15 bases between them. CDR3: CASSLYYTGTSGNTIYF. Here the CDR3 DNA reads TGTGCCAGCAGTTTATATTATACGGGAACGTCTGGAAACACCATATATTTT.